This TCR beta chain comes out of a study of glioma-infiltrating T cells. Using RNA template, CDR3s of TCR alpha and beta were amplified with iRepertoire arm-PCR. One entry per CDR3 protein, called by TCRdb with MiXCR from the multiplex PCR reads. Among about 140,000 distinct CDR3 sequences, about two fifths were seen once, and the ten largest hold around 18%. J gave up 0 bases and V 9 bases, and 5 bases lay outside the gene matches. Germline V gene data show CDR1 as MNHEY and CDR2 as SMNVEV (reference sequence). The CDR3 spans 14 residues. This clonotype was observed many times. The rearrangement joins TRBV27 to TRBJ2-5; TRBD2 matches 9 bases. Sequencing was performed on glioma tissue, nonneoplastic brain tissue, or PBMCs (not recorded which). This clonotype was sampled from a human donor with low-grade glioma or glioblastoma, undergoing nonglioma brain surgery, or in good health (not recorded which). CDR3 loop: CARMTSGYQETQYF. For the CDR3, the DNA is TGTGCCAGGATGACTAGCGGTTACCAAGAGACCCAGTACTTC.